What follows describes a single T cell receptor beta chain. Antigen: not known. The CDR3 is 13 residues long. The V end lost 5 bases, the J end lost 3 bases, and 11 bases lay between the germline ends. Germline-derived CDR1 and CDR2 are SGHVS and FQNEAQ. The sample comes from a study of shared clonotypes between healthy human individuals. Study context: CD4 naive cells filled three plates per donor, CD4 memory three, CD8 naive two and CD8 memory one. Study outcomes and limitations: What naive subsets generally showed was a larger estimated richness than memory subsets showed. Sharing across several donors was seen in 4% to 6.5% of naive CD4 clonotypes.

The authors loaded about 200 ng DNA, roughly 33,000 T cell genomes, into sorted-subset replicate PCRs. The repertoire was sequenced with immunoSEQ multiplex PCR; TCRdb's copy has only in-frame clones and lacks some. The sample contains around 1 million clones, 76% of which appear only once. The TCR was taken from a man between 18 and 35 years old in good health. The V gene is TRBV7-8, the J gene TRBJ2-7; perhaps TRBD1 as D (5 bases). The sample was memory CD4+ T cells sorted from blood. Subset described: CD45RA-negative fraction. As DNA, the CDR3 is TGTGCCAGCAGCCAGGACACCCTCTACGAGCAGTACTTC. It encodes CASSQDTLYEQYF. The entire variable domain, with the rest obtained from reference TRBV7-8 and TRBJ2-7, is as follows: GAGVSQSPRYKVAKRGQDVALRCDPISGHVSLFWYQQALGQGPEFLTYFQNEAQLDKSGLPSDRFFAERPEGSVSTLKIQRTQQEDSAVYLCASSQDTLYEQYFGPGTRLTVT.